Shown below are 21 T cell receptor beta chains from a single sample sequenced in a study of CD4 T cell repertoires in COVID-19. The method was immunoSEQ multiplex PCR; TCRdb's version includes in-frame clones alone and lacks a portion of them. The table shows about 75,000 clones, with about 83% occurring only once. The sequenced sample was CD4+ T cells from peripheral blood, obtained after recovery from COVID-19. Receptors originate from a human donor who had COVID-19.

The V call is TRBV11-1, the J call TRBJ2-2; no clear D. Germline CDR1 and CDR2: SGHAT and FQDESV (reference sequence). The CDR3 covers 12 residues. Trimming took 5 bases from V and 7 from J, leaving 8 bases between them. CDR3 DNA sequence: TGTGCCAGCAGCAATGAACTCGGGGAGCTGTTTTTT. Its translation is CASSNELGELFF.

This chain links TRBV6-5 with TRBJ2-6; D gene uncertain. Trimming took 8 bases from V and 0 from J, leaving 8 bases between them. This CDR3 spans 14 amino acids. Per germline, CDR1 MNHEY and CDR2 SVGAGI. The CDR3 sequence is CASYSYSGANVLTF. Written as DNA, the CDR3 is TGTGCCAGCTACTCTTACTCTGGGGCCAACGTCCTGACTTTC.

The chain is built from TRBV6-5 and TRBJ2-1; 8 bases map to TRBD2. The CDR3 contains 15 residues. Germline V gene data show CDR1 as MNHEY and CDR2 as SVGAGI. Trimming cost V 4 bases and J 8 bases; bases outside gene matches: 10. The CDR3 DNA reads TGTGCCAGCAGTTTAGCCCAGCGGGGGACGGATGAGCAGTTCTTC. Translated: CASSLAQRGTDEQFF.

The V gene is TRBV29-1, the J gene TRBJ1-2; unclear D gene. The CDR3 is made up of 10 amino acids. Germline assignment: CDR1 SQVTM and CDR2 ANQGSEA. The germline V and J ends were trimmed by 3 bases and 6 bases, with 5 bases remaining between them. Here the CDR3 reads CSVDGDGYTF. CDR3 DNA sequence: TGCAGCGTTGACGGGGATGGCTACACCTTC.

V gene TRBV29-1 combines with J gene TRBJ2-7; tentatively, D is TRBD1 (5 bases). The germline V gene encodes CDR1 SQVTM and CDR2 ANQGSEA. V was clipped by 0 bases and J by 9 bases, with 15 bases between them. The CDR3 is 13 residues long. As DNA, the CDR3 is TGCAGCGTTGAAGATCAGCAGGGAAAAGGGCAGTACTTC. It encodes CSVEDQQGKGQYF.

The chain carries TRBV28 and TRBJ2-3, with 10 bases that match TRBD2. Germline CDR1 reads MDHEN; CDR2 reads SYDVKM. J was trimmed by 2 bases and V by 6 bases; bases with no gene match: 8. The CDR3 is 16 amino acids. The CDR3 coding sequence is TGTGCCAGCAGACCTCTACTAGCGGGGCCCACAGATACGCAGTATTTT. The encoded protein is CASRPLLAGPTDTQYF.

The CDR3 loop reads CSAVLGQGGEQYF. In nucleotides, the CDR3 is TGCAGCGCCGTCCTGGGACAGGGAGGGGAGCAGTACTTC. The V gene is TRBV29-1, the J gene TRBJ2-7; 9 bases align to TRBD1. The CDR3 loop spans 13 amino acids. The junction had 11 bases not matched to a gene; V was cut back by 7 bases and J by 7 bases. Germline V gene data show CDR1 as SQVTM and CDR2 as ANQGSEA.

This chain connects TRBV24-1 to TRBJ1-1; D call uncertain. The CDR3 runs 13 residues. Germline values: CDR1 KGHDR, CDR2 SFDVKD. Trimming took 4 bases from V and 3 from J, leaving 8 bases between them. The CDR3 DNA follows: TGTGCCACCAGTGACAGATCGTACACTGAAGCTTTCTTT. Translation: CATSDRSYTEAFF.

This clone was seen only once. The rearrangement links TRBV12-3 or TRBV12-4 to TRBJ2-3; 7 bases match TRBD1. Trimming at V came to 8 bases and at J to 3 bases, leaving 5 bases not matched to a gene. The CDR3 consists of 13 residues. The CDR3 bases are TGTGCCAGCGAGTTGACAGGGACAGATACGCAGTATTTT. The encoded protein is CASELTGTDTQYF.

This chain uses TRBV28 with TRBJ1-5, with 7 bases fitting TRBD1. J lost 5 bases, V lost 7 bases, and 5 bases had no gene match. The CDR3 length is 13 residues. Germline CDR1 reads MDHEN; CDR2 reads SYDVKM. The DNA of the CDR3 is TGTGCCAGCACAGGGGGAGGACATCAGCCCCAGCATTTT. Translation: CASTGGGHQPQHF.

The chain has TRBV28 and TRBJ1-5; TRBD1 matches at 8 bases. The CDR3 sequence is 13 residues long. CDR1 is MDHEN, CDR2 SYDVKM, per germline. The J segment lost 6 bases and the V segment lost 8 bases, leaving 6 bases of the junction unmatched. The CDR3 protein is CASYRGESQPQHF. DNA for the CDR3: TGTGCCAGCTACAGGGGGGAAAGTCAGCCCCAGCATTTT.

The CDR3 loop reads CASSLQDRPGYTF. Written as DNA, the CDR3 is TGTGCCAGCAGTTTGCAGGACAGACCCGGCTACACCTTC. V and J are TRBV28 and TRBJ1-2; tentatively, D is TRBD1 (6 bases). This CDR3 comprises 13 residues. Between the trimmed V and J ends, which lost 3 bases and 8 bases, there was a span of 13 bases. Germline V gene sequence: CDR1 MDHEN, CDR2 SYDVKM.

This clone appeared once. J is TRBJ1-4 and V is TRBV7-6; weak D call: TRBD1 (6 bases). This CDR3 is 15 amino acids long. Germline V CDR1 and CDR2: SGHVS, FNYEAQ. With 4 bases removed from V and 3 bases from J, the gap between germline ends came to 12 bases. The CDR3 DNA reads as TGTGCCAGCAGCTCAGGACAGACTTCTAATGAAAAACTGTTTTTT. It specifies CASSSGQTSNEKLFF.

The rearrangement links TRBV5-1 to TRBJ2-7; TRBD2 agrees at 10 bases. V lost 4 bases and J lost 6; bases outside the gene matches: 7. Germline V CDR1 and CDR2: SGHRS, YFSETQ. The CDR3 is 14 amino acids. CDR3 coding DNA: TGCGCCAGCAGCCCTTTTAGCGGGAGGCTCGAGCAGTACTTC. Encoded protein: CASSPFSGRLEQYF.

This rearrangement joins TRBV4-1 to TRBJ2-7; 9 bases are shared with TRBD2. The CDR3 loop spans 15 amino acids. Germline CDR1 MGHRA, CDR2 YSYEKL. V lost 6 bases, J lost 7 bases, and 13 bases stayed unmatched. CDR3 bases: TGCGCCAGCAGTTATTATGGCGGGGGGGCGGGTGAGCAGTACTTC. It codes for CASSYYGGGAGEQYF.

This chain connects TRBV3-1 (or the pseudogene TRBV3-2) to TRBJ2-7; D possibly matches TRBD1 or TRBD2 (5 bases each). V was trimmed by 3 bases and J by 2 bases, leaving 17 bases between them. The CDR3 is made up of 16 amino acids. From germline, CDR1 is LGHDT and CDR2 YNNKEL (reference sequence). The CDR3, as DNA: TGTGCCAGCAGCCAGGGAATCGGGACCCCAACCTACGAGCAGTACTTC. It is translated as CASSQGIGTPTYEQYF.

The J gene is TRBJ2-7, the V gene TRBV28, with 13 bases matching TRBD2. Per germline, CDR1 MDHEN and CDR2 SYDVKM. The CDR3 has 15 amino acids. The V and J ends lost 5 bases and 4 bases, in that order; junction bases with no gene match: 5. CDR3 region: CASSPRTSGSYEQYF. In DNA, the CDR3 is TGTGCCAGCAGTCCCAGGACTAGCGGGAGTTACGAGCAGTACTTC.

In its sample, this clone was seen once. This rearrangement joins TRBV7-9 to TRBJ2-2; no reliable D call. The V gene lost 2 bases and the J gene lost 5 bases, with 3 bases spanning the gap. The CDR3 sequence is 12 residues long. From germline, CDR1 is SEHNR and CDR2 FQNEAQ (reference sequence). Here the CDR3 DNA reads TGTGCCAGCAGCTTAAAAACCGGGGAGCTGTTTTTT. Translating gives CASSLKTGELFF.

This clone was counted a single time. The rearrangement uses TRBV10-3 and TRBJ2-3; D could derive from TRBD1 or TRBD2 (5 bases each). The CDR3 totals 12 residues. Looked up from germline, CDR1 is ENHRY and CDR2 is SYGVKD. V lost 3 bases to trimming and J lost 11 bases, with 12 bases between them. The CDR3 loop is CAISDGTSVQYF. The CDR3 region has the DNA TGTGCCATCAGTGACGGGACGAGCGTGCAGTATTTT.

This rearrangement joins TRBV6-5 to TRBJ1-1, with 7 bases matching TRBD1. J lost 5 bases, V lost 4 bases, and 4 bases had no gene match. Germline CDR1 reads MNHEY; CDR2 reads SVGAGI. CDR3 length: 13 amino acids. CDR3 in amino acids: CASSFTGETEAFF. CDR3 in DNA: TGTGCCAGCAGTTTTACAGGGGAAACTGAAGCTTTCTTT.

V is TRBV21-1 and J is TRBJ1-3. TRBV21-1 is annotated as a pseudogene. The CDR3 runs 12 residues. The CDR3 loop reads CASSTSLHTIYF. CDR3 bases: TGTGCCAGCAGCACCTCGCTACACACCATATATTTT.